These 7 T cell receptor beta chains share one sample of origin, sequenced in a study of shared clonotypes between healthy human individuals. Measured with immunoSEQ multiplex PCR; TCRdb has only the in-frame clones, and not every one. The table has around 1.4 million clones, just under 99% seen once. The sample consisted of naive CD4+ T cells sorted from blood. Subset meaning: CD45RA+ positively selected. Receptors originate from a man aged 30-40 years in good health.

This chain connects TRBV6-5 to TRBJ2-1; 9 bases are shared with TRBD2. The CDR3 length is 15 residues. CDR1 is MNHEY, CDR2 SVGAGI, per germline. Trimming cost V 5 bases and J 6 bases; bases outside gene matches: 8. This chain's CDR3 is CASSQTSGPSNEQFF. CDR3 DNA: TGTGCCAGCAGTCAGACTAGCGGACCATCCAATGAGCAGTTCTTC.

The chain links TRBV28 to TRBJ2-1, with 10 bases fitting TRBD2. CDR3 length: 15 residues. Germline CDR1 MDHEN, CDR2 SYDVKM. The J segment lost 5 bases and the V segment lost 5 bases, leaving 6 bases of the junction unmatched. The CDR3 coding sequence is TGTGCCAGCAGTCCAGCGGGAGGGCCACACAATGAGCAGTTCTTC. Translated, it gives CASSPAGGPHNEQFF.

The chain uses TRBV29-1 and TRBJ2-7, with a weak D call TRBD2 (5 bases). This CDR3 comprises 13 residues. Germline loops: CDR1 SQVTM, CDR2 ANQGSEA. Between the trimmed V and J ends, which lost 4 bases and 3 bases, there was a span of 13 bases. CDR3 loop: CSVGFLEGYEQYF. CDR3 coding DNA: TGCAGCGTTGGGTTCCTAGAGGGCTACGAGCAGTACTTC.

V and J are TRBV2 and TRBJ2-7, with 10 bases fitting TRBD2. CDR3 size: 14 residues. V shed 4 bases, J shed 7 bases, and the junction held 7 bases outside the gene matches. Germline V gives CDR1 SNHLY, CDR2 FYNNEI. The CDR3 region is CASSVKLAGVEQYF. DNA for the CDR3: TGTGCCAGCAGTGTGAAGCTAGCGGGAGTAGAGCAGTACTTC.

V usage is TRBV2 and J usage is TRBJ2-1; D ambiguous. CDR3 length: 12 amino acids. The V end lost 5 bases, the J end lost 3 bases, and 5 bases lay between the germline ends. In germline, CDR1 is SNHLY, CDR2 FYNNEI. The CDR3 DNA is TGTGCCAGCAGTTCAGGCTACAATGAGCAGTTCTTC. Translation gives CASSSGYNEQFF.

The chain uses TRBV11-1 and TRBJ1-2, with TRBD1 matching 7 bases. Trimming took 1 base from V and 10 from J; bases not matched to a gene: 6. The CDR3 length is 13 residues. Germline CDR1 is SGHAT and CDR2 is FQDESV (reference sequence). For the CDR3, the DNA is TGTGCCAGCAGCTTAGACAGGGGAAGTGACTACACCTTC. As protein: CASSLDRGSDYTF.

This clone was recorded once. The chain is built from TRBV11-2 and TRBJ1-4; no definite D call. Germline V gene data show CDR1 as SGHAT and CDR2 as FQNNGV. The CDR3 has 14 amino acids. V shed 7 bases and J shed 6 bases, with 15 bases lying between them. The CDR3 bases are TGTGCCAGCACCAAACGGAGCCGGGATGAAAAACTGTTTTTT. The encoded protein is CASTKRSRDEKLFF.